This TCR beta chain was identified during a study of blood T cell repertoires in COVID-19. The wider study: Sites across the United States, Italy and Spain contributed samples from acute and convalescent COVID-19. From T cells, B-cell-depleted T cells, or PBMCs came the material, which was cDNA or gDNA.

CDR3 length: 14 amino acids. Germline V gene data show CDR1 as SGHNT and CDR2 as YYREEE (reference sequence). The trim removed 4 bases at V and 5 bases at J, leaving 5 bases unmatched. Details on this clone: This sample includes further DNA sequences coding for the same CDR3.

Authors' data handling: Scientists estimated how many nucleated cells there were by amplifying reference gene primers. TCRdb's copy holds only in-frame clones and misses some; the assay was immunoSEQ multiplex PCR. The V and J calls and clone size were taken over from that table, and D and trimming were inferred from the DNA. The table has approximately 69,000 clones, approximately 87% seen once. The sequence was collected from a woman older than 75 with acute or convalescent COVID-19. Sequencing was performed on peripheral blood. This chain uses TRBV5-4 with TRBJ2-5; 10 nucleotides match TRBD2. DNA for the CDR3: TGTGCCAGCAGCCCAGCGGGAGGGAGGGAGACCCAGTACTTC. Encoded protein: CASSPAGGRETQYF. The variable domain in full, completed from reference TRBV5-4 and TRBJ2-5, reads ETGVTQSPTHLIKTRGQQVTLRCSSQSGHNTVSWYQQALGQGPQFIFQYYREEENGRGNFPPRFSGLQFPNYSSELNVNALELDDSALYLCASSPAGGRETQYFGPGTRLLVL.